The next 19 T cell receptor beta chains were all read from a single sample in a study of OX40 agonist ivuxolimab in advanced cancers. Only in-frame clones appear in the TCRdb table, and some are missing; sequencing was by immunoSEQ multiplex PCR. The data hold tens of thousands of clones, with about 92% observed a single time. The source material was CD4+ or CD8+ T cells sorted from blood, sampled in a trial of the OX40 agonist ivuxolimab. The receptors stem from an adult with an advanced solid tumor such as melanoma, head and neck, liver or kidney cancer.

The rearrangement links TRBV7-9 to TRBJ2-1; tentative D call: TRBD2 (6 bases). The germline gives CDR1 SEHNR, CDR2 FQNEAQ (reference sequence). This CDR3 has 15 amino acids. V was clipped by 3 bases and J by 1 base, with 10 bases between them. CDR3 nucleotides: TGTGCCAGCAGCTTTCCTAGCGCGTCCTACAATGAGCAGTTCTTC. Translating gives CASSFPSASYNEQFF.

This clone was recorded only once. The chain recombines TRBV7-3 with TRBJ1-1; D may be TRBD1 (5 bases). The V end was cut by 5 bases, the J end by 5 bases, with 15 bases between. The CDR3 contains 14 residues. CDR1 is SGHTA, CDR2 FQGTGA, per germline. CDR3 sequence reads: CASSETGTGTEAFF. CDR3 nucleotides: TGTGCCAGCAGCGAAACCGGGACTGGTACTGAAGCTTTCTTT.

CDR3 in amino acids: CASGTGVSTDTQYF. CDR3 coding DNA: TGTGCCAGCGGGACAGGGGTTAGCACAGATACGCAGTATTTT. The chain uses TRBV6-6 and TRBJ2-3; 10 bases match TRBD1. The V gene end was trimmed by 8 bases and the J gene end by 0 bases; junction bases not matched to a gene: 2. The germline V gene encodes CDR1 MNHNY and CDR2 SVGAGI (reference sequence). The CDR3 is 14 amino acids.

In DNA form, the CDR3 reads TGTGCCAGCAGTTACCCCCGGACAGCCAACACTGAAGCTTTCTTT. It encodes CASSYPRTANTEAFF. The V gene is TRBV6-6, the J gene TRBJ1-1; D is possibly TRBD1 (6 bases). With 2 bases removed from V and 2 bases from J, the gap between germline ends came to 12 bases. Germline CDR1 MNHNY, CDR2 SVGAGI (reference sequence). This CDR3 contains 15 residues.

The V and J genes are TRBV6-1 and TRBJ2-7; possibly TRBD2 for D (5 bases). This CDR3 comprises 14 residues. Germline V gene lookup returns CDR1 MNHNS and CDR2 SASEGT. The V gene lost 0 bases and the J gene lost 3 bases, with 9 bases spanning the gap. The CDR3 region has the DNA TGTGCCAGCAGTGAAGCGAGGGCAGACTACGAGCAGTACTTC. Translated: CASSEARADYEQYF.

This rearrangement joins TRBV11-3 to TRBJ1-4; D not certain. V dropped 4 bases and J dropped 3 bases, with 15 bases sitting between them. The CDR3 loop spans 16 amino acids. The germline V gene has CDR1 SGHNT and CDR2 YENEEA. The CDR3 DNA reads as TGTGCCAGCAGCTCCTCCCCCGGCGGCGCTAATGAAAAACTGTTTTTT. Its protein is CASSSSPGGANEKLFF.

This clone was observed a single time. The rearrangement uses TRBV20-1 and TRBJ1-1; unclear D gene. CDR1 and CDR2 (germline): DFQATT, SNEGSKA (reference sequence). Trimming removed 8 bases from V and 1 base from J, with 8 bases in between. The CDR3 spans 11 residues. DNA of the CDR3: TGCAGTACAATCAAGAACACTGAAGCTTTCTTT. It codes for CSTIKNTEAFF.

This clone was observed a single time. The V call is TRBV6-1, the J call TRBJ1-6, with D possibly being TRBD1 (5 bases). The CDR3 sequence is 14 residues long. Germline values: CDR1 MNHNS, CDR2 SASEGT. The V end was cut by 7 bases, the J end by 10 bases, with 17 bases between. The CDR3 coding sequence is TGTGCCAGCACCCAGAGACAGTTGCAATCACCCCTCCACTTT. Protein product: CASTQRQLQSPLHF.

The chain carries TRBV5-6 and TRBJ2-5, with no clear D. CDR3 length: 14 residues. Germline V gene lookup returns CDR1 SGHDT and CDR2 YYEEEE. V was pared by 6 bases and J by 5 bases, with 17 bases between. The CDR3 is CASNSWATSETQYF. The CDR3 nucleotides read TGTGCCAGCAACTCATGGGCGACTTCGGAGACCCAGTACTTC.

The chain recombines TRBV2 with TRBJ1-2; 8 bases fit TRBD1. The CDR3 extends over 16 amino acids. Trimming removed 7 bases from V and 5 bases from J; junction bases left unmatched: 15. Germline V gives CDR1 SNHLY, CDR2 FYNNEI. CDR3 sequence: CASTSPGDRLWYGYTF. The CDR3, as DNA: TGTGCCAGCACCTCCCCCGGGGACAGGCTGTGGTATGGCTACACCTTC.

This rearrangement joins TRBV30 to TRBJ2-3; TRBD2 agrees at 12 bases. Losses at the gene ends were 1 base for V and 1 base for J; bases not matched to a gene: 9. This CDR3 spans 18 amino acids. Germline CDR1 and CDR2: GTSNPN and SVGIG (reference sequence). CDR3 sequence: CAWSGTSGVPWGTDTQYF. Written as DNA, the CDR3 is TGTGCCTGGAGTGGGACTAGCGGGGTCCCTTGGGGCACAGATACGCAGTATTTT.

The chain uses TRBV9 and TRBJ2-1, with TRBD2 matching over 7 bases. Trimming at V came to 3 bases and at J to 8 bases, leaving 8 bases not matched to a gene. Germline values: CDR1 SGDLS, CDR2 YYNGEE. The CDR3 is 14 residues long. CDR3 sequence: CASSAGGHWDEQFF. CDR3 nucleotide sequence: TGTGCCAGCAGCGCGGGGGGTCATTGGGATGAGCAGTTCTTC.

This chain joins TRBV6-1 and TRBJ2-6; D possibly corresponds to TRBD2 (5 bases). Trimming removed 3 bases from V and 2 bases from J, with 11 bases in between. Germline CDR1 and CDR2: MNHNS and SASEGT. CDR3 size: 16 residues. The CDR3 loop reads CASSDNAGAGANVLTF. The CDR3 coding sequence is TGTGCCAGCAGTGATAACGCCGGGGCTGGGGCCAACGTCCTGACTTTC.

Only a few counts were recorded for this clone. The V and J genes are TRBV27 and TRBJ2-1, with D maybe TRBD1 (5 bases). The CDR3 length is 13 residues. V was clipped by 2 bases and J by 5 bases, with 7 bases between them. In germline, CDR1 is MNHEY, CDR2 SMNVEV (reference sequence). The CDR3: CASSLRGNNEQFF. The CDR3 DNA reads as TGTGCCAGCAGTTTAAGGGGTAACAATGAGCAGTTCTTC.

The genes are TRBV2 and TRBJ1-2, with TRBD1 matching 7 bases. There are 16 residues in the CDR3. Germline-derived CDR1 and CDR2 are SNHLY and FYNNEI. The trim removed 0 bases at V and 5 bases at J, leaving 9 bases unmatched. The CDR3 DNA reads as TGTGCCAGCAGTGAAGCGCGGGACAGCAATTCATATGGCTACACCTTC. This encodes CASSEARDSNSYGYTF.

The chain carries TRBV5-1 and TRBJ1-4; D is ambiguous. Germline V gene data show CDR1 as SGHRS and CDR2 as YFSETQ. The V gene lost 1 base and the J gene lost 0 bases, with 10 bases spanning the gap. There are 16 residues in the CDR3. The CDR3 sequence is CASSLNPVATNEKLFF. Written as DNA, the CDR3 is TGCGCCAGCAGCTTGAATCCCGTAGCAACTAATGAAAAACTGTTTTTT.

The V and J genes are TRBV5-1 and TRBJ1-3, with D possibly being TRBD1 (6 bases). Germline-derived CDR1 and CDR2 are SGHRS and YFSETQ. The CDR3 covers 14 residues. V gave up 3 bases and J gave up 4 bases, with 11 bases separating them. The CDR3 DNA is TGCGCCAGCAGCTCGATGACAGGCGGAAACACCATATATTTT. This translates into CASSSMTGGNTIYF.

V gene TRBV6-1 combines with J gene TRBJ2-3, with 9 bases matching TRBD2. This CDR3 has 16 amino acids. CDR1 and CDR2 (germline): MNHNS, SASEGT. Trimming took 3 bases from V and 5 from J; bases not matched to a gene: 9. The CDR3 spells CASSDAAGGAGDTQYF. CDR3 DNA: TGTGCCAGCAGTGATGCGGCGGGGGGGGCGGGAGATACGCAGTATTTT.

The gene calls are TRBV10-3 and TRBJ1-6, with TRBD1 identical over 10 bases. Germline V gene data show CDR1 as ENHRY and CDR2 as SYGVKD. V was clipped by 3 bases and J by 7 bases; unmatched bases: 9. The CDR3 is made up of 17 amino acids. The CDR3 region is CAISDSTKTGGNSPLHF. CDR3 sequence (DNA): TGTGCCATCAGTGACTCTACCAAGACAGGGGGCAATTCACCCCTCCACTTT.